At least ten counts were recorded for the clone carrying this T cell receptor beta chain. What it binds is unknown. CDR1 and CDR2 (germline): LGHNA, YSLEER. The CDR3 extends over 15 amino acids. Trimming stripped 0 bases from V and 4 bases from J, with 12 bases between. The data were obtained in a study of T cells after yellow fever vaccination. The study, taken as a whole, reports: A large majority of primary-vaccination clones showed up again after the booster (96% CD4, around 90% CD8). Secondary responses were weaker yet peaked faster, day 5 versus 15. It was a small share of clonotypes that appeared in both CD4 and CD8 compartments.

UMIs were added to TCR cDNA along with a universal primer site when it was made by 5'RACE template switching. MiXCR was run by TCRdb on the 5' RACE reads, yielding one entry per CDR3 protein. The profile shows about 320,000 distinct CDR3 sequences, around 4.4% of them singletons. This receptor was identified in a man aged 18 to 30 who received the YFV17D yellow fever vaccine. The specimen was PBMCs, collected 15 days after the yellow fever booster vaccination. V usage is TRBV4-3 and J usage is TRBJ1-1; TRBD1 might be the D (6 bases). CDR3 protein: CASSQEGGRSTEAFF. The CDR3 bases are TGCGCCAGCAGCCAAGAAGGGGGTAGGAGCACTGAAGCTTTCTTT.